The clone carrying this T cell receptor (beta chain) showed up just a few times. As yet, its antigen is unknown. This sample is drawn from a study of post-analysis software for immune sequencing data. Study-level results: Five TRBV segments (TRBV5-6, TRBV5-1 and TRBV20-1 among them) occurred more frequently in patients than in controls.

TCR beta cDNA libraries included unique molecular identifiers. From the PCR reads, TCRdb called clonotypes with MiXCR, one entry per CDR3 protein. The sample records some 890,000 distinct CDR3 sequences, 53% being singletons. Germline CDR1 is SGHVS and CDR2 is FNYEAQ. The CDR3 has 17 amino acids. V was clipped by 5 bases and J by 5 bases, with 24 bases between them. The V and J genes are TRBV7-6 and TRBJ2-5, with D maybe TRBD2 (5 bases). The source material was blood. The clonotype was recovered from a girl between 5 and 17 years old with multiple sclerosis. DNA of the CDR3: TGTGCCAGCAGCCCAAGGTTGGGCCGCGGGTTCGTTGAGACCCAGTACTTC. As protein: CASSPRLGRGFVETQYF.